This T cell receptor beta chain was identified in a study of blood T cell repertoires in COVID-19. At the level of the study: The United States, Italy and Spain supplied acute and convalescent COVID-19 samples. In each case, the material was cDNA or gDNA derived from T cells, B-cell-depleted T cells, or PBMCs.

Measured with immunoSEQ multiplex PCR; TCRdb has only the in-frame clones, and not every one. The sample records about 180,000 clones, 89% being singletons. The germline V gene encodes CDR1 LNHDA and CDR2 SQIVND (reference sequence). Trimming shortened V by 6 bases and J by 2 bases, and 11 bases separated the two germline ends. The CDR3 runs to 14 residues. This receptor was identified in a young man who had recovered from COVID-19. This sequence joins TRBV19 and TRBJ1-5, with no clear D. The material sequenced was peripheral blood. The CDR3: CASSVRVGNQPQHF. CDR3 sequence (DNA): TGTGCCAGTAGCGTGCGGGTGGGCAATCAGCCCCAGCATTTT. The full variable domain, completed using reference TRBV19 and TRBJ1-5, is DGGITQSPKYLFRKEGQNVTLSCEQNLNHDAMYWYRQDPGQGLRLIYYSQIVNDFQKGDIAEGYSVSREKKESFPLTVTSAQKNPTAFYLCASSVRVGNQPQHFGDGTRLSIL.